A single sample gave rise to the 26 T cell receptor beta chains below, sequenced in a study of cytomegalovirus exposure and HLA in healthy donors. Measured with immunoSEQ multiplex PCR; TCRdb has only the in-frame clones, and not every one. The sample holds a few hundred thousand clones, 86% seen once. Sequenced sample: PBMCs. All receptors come from a woman under 30 in good health and CMV-seronegative.

This clone was recorded a few times. The rearrangement joins TRBV29-1 to TRBJ1-5; D perhaps matches TRBD1 (5 bases). The ends were cut back, 5 bases at V and 1 base at J, with 6 bases in the middle. Germline V lookup: CDR1 SQVTM, CDR2 ANQGSEA. The length of the CDR3 is 12 residues. This chain's CDR3 is CSVRTSNQPQHF. In DNA form, the CDR3 reads TGCAGCGTTCGGACAAGCAATCAGCCCCAGCATTTT.

The J gene is TRBJ2-5, the V gene TRBV7-6; D is undetermined. CDR3 length: 14 residues. V lost 4 bases and J lost 5, with 14 bases in between. Germline CDR1 is SGHVS and CDR2 is FNYEAQ. The CDR3 nucleotides read TGTGCCAGCAGCTCTCTCCGTAGCATGGAGACCCAGTACTTC. It specifies CASSSLRSMETQYF.

This clone was counted only a few times. This chain uses TRBV10-1 with TRBJ1-5; D remains ambiguous. This CDR3 spans 13 amino acids. Germline lookup yields CDR1 WNHNN and CDR2 SYGVQD (reference sequence). Trimming took 2 bases from V and 4 from J, leaving 6 bases between them. The CDR3 loop reads CASSETVNQPQHF. The CDR3 DNA is TGCGCCAGCAGTGAGACAGTAAATCAGCCCCAGCATTTT.

The chain couples TRBV28 to TRBJ1-5; possible D gene TRBD1, 6 bases. This CDR3 spans 17 amino acids. Germline values: CDR1 MDHEN, CDR2 SYDVKM. The V gene lost 7 bases and the J gene lost 1 base, with 20 bases spanning the gap. CDR3 sequence: CASTLRRGAVSNQPQHF. The CDR3 region has the DNA TGTGCCAGCACCTTGCGCCGGGGGGCGGTCAGCAATCAGCCCCAGCATTTT.

The chain employs TRBV2 and TRBJ2-4, with TRBD2 matching over 8 bases. V lost 0 bases and J lost 4; bases outside the gene matches: 5. The germline gives CDR1 SNHLY, CDR2 FYNNEI. The CDR3 runs to 16 residues. CDR3 amino acids: CASSEALAARKNIQYF. CDR3 in DNA: TGTGCCAGCAGTGAAGCACTAGCGGCCAGGAAAAACATTCAGTACTTC.

The V gene is TRBV10-1, the J gene TRBJ1-2, with D possibly TRBD1 on 5 matching bases. Deletions cut 11 bases from V and 5 bases from J, with 18 bases between. This CDR3 is 13 amino acids long. The germline V gene encodes CDR1 WNHNN and CDR2 SYGVQD (reference sequence). DNA for the CDR3: TGCGCCGGTTACAGGACGAAGGGGTATGGCTACACCTTC. The encoded protein is CAGYRTKGYGYTF.

The V call is TRBV27, the J call TRBJ2-3; TRBD2 matches at 8 bases. With V trimmed by 8 bases and J by 4 bases, 8 bases remained unmatched. This CDR3 is built from 14 residues. Germline V gives CDR1 MNHEY, CDR2 SMNVEV (reference sequence). CDR3 DNA: TGTGCCAGCTCGCGGGAGGCGGGCCCAGATACGCAGTATTTT. Its translation: CASSREAGPDTQYF.

V gene TRBV7-9 combines with J gene TRBJ2-3, with 8 bases aligning to TRBD1. The germline V gene encodes CDR1 SEHNR and CDR2 FQNEAQ (reference sequence). The CDR3 extends over 15 amino acids. Trimming removed 5 bases from V and 6 bases from J; junction bases left unmatched: 10. The CDR3: CASSLTGGSIDTQYF. The DNA for the CDR3 is TGTGCCAGCAGCCTCACAGGGGGATCCATCGATACGCAGTATTTT.

The chain couples TRBV5-4 to TRBJ1-2; perhaps TRBD1 as D (6 bases). V was clipped by 1 base and J by 6 bases, with 13 bases between them. The CDR3 contains 14 residues. The V gene's germline CDR1 is SGHNT and CDR2 YYREEE (reference sequence). CDR3 residues: CASSLSGTGNGYTF. DNA for the CDR3: TGTGCCAGCAGCTTGTCCGGTACAGGGAATGGCTACACCTTC.

The V call is TRBV4-3, the J call TRBJ2-7, with 8 bases matching TRBD1. The CDR3 loop spans 14 amino acids. V lost 3 bases and J lost 4; bases outside the gene matches: 5. Germline V CDR1 and CDR2: LGHNA, YSLEER. The CDR3 DNA reads as TGCGCCAGCAGCCAGACAGGGGCTGTGTACGAGCAGTACTTC. It translates to CASSQTGAVYEQYF.

This chain connects TRBV5-6 to TRBJ1-1; 8 bases map to TRBD1. Trimming cost V 2 bases and J 7 bases; bases outside gene matches: 7. Per germline, CDR1 SGHDT and CDR2 YYEEEE. The CDR3 has 14 amino acids. This chain's CDR3 is CASSLGRGLGEAFF. For the CDR3, the DNA is TGTGCCAGCAGCTTAGGCAGGGGGCTAGGTGAAGCTTTCTTT.

In its sample, this clone was seen once. The V and J genes are TRBV29-1 and TRBJ1-1; D unresolved. Looked up from germline, CDR1 is SQVTM and CDR2 is ANQGSEA. This CDR3 has 11 residues. Trimming removed 4 bases at V and 0 bases at J, with 3 bases between. The CDR3: CSVAMNTEAFF. The CDR3 DNA follows: TGCAGCGTTGCAATGAACACTGAAGCTTTCTTT.

The CDR3 DNA is TGTGCCAGCAGGGACCCCGGACTAGCTGAGACCCAGTACTTC. This sequence encodes CASRDPGLAETQYF. The chain combines TRBV6-5 with TRBJ2-5, with TRBD2 identical over 8 bases. Germline CDR1 is MNHEY and CDR2 is SVGAGI. V gave up 6 bases and J gave up 5 bases; unmatched junction bases: 8. This CDR3 comprises 14 residues.

The V gene is TRBV27, the J gene TRBJ2-2, with 14 bases fitting TRBD2. The trim removed 5 bases at V and 5 bases at J, leaving 1 base unmatched. The CDR3 is 15 amino acids. Germline-derived CDR1 and CDR2 are MNHEY and SMNVEV (reference sequence). DNA for the CDR3: TGTGCCAGCAGTGGACTAGCGGGAGGAACCGGGGAGCTGTTTTTT. Translating it yields CASSGLAGGTGELFF.

This clone appeared once. The rearrangement links TRBV18 to TRBJ1-3, with D unresolved. V lost 1 base and J 0 bases, leaving 13 bases between the germline ends. The CDR3 is 17 amino acids. Germline lookup yields CDR1 KGHSH and CDR2 LQKENI. The CDR3 nucleotides are TGTGCCAGCTCACCACGTATGGACTCTAGCTCTGGAAACACCATATATTTT. This codes for CASSPRMDSSSGNTIYF.

The CDR3 nucleotides read TGTGCCAGCAGTTTCACTAGGTCATCTGTCTACAATGAGCAGTTCTTC. This sequence encodes CASSFTRSSVYNEQFF. The V gene is TRBV28, the J gene TRBJ2-1; D is possibly TRBD2 (5 bases). The germline CDR1 and CDR2 sequences are MDHEN and SYDVKM. V was trimmed by 3 bases and J by 3 bases, leaving 15 bases between them. The CDR3 has 16 amino acids.

The chain is built from TRBV5-1 and TRBJ2-1, with a tentative D call TRBD1 (5 bases). The CDR3 consists of 12 residues. The germline V gene has CDR1 SGHRS and CDR2 YFSETQ. V dropped 4 bases and J dropped 4 bases, with 6 bases sitting between them. CDR3 loop: CASSPGYNEQFF. The CDR3 DNA reads as TGCGCCAGCAGCCCAGGGTACAATGAGCAGTTCTTC.

The chain joins TRBV27 to TRBJ2-1; possible D gene TRBD1, 6 bases. CDR1 MNHEY and CDR2 SMNVEV come from the germline V gene (reference sequence). There are 14 residues in the CDR3. V lost 7 bases, J lost 3 bases, and 13 bases lay in between. The CDR3 sequence is CASKWTEFYNEQFF. The CDR3 DNA is TGTGCCAGCAAGTGGACAGAGTTCTACAATGAGCAGTTCTTC.

This chain links TRBV7-2 with TRBJ2-1; 12 nucleotides line up with TRBD2. V shed 5 bases and J 7 bases; nucleotides not matched to a gene: 6. CDR1 SGHTA and CDR2 FQGNSA come from the germline V gene. The CDR3 sequence is 15 residues long. The CDR3 here is CASSRGLAGLNEQFF. The CDR3 DNA reads as TGTGCCAGCAGCAGGGGACTAGCGGGTCTGAATGAGCAGTTCTTC. Full variable domain (outside the CDR3, taken from reference TRBV7-2 and TRBJ2-1): GAGVSQSPSNKVTEKGKDVELRCDPISGHTALYWYRQSLGQGLEFLIYFQGNSAPDKSGLPSDRFSAERTGGSVSTLTIQRTQQEDSAVYLCASSRGLAGLNEQFFGPGTRLTVL.

V is TRBV2 and J is TRBJ1-1; D gene uncertain. The V end lost 5 bases, the J end lost 1 base, and 8 bases lay between the germline ends. Germline loops: CDR1 SNHLY, CDR2 FYNNEI. This CDR3 contains 13 residues. DNA of the CDR3: TGTGCCAGCAGTACGCAGCGGAACACTGAAGCTTTCTTT. The encoded protein is CASSTQRNTEAFF.

The V gene is TRBV6-1, the J gene TRBJ1-5; weak D call: TRBD1 (5 bases). V lost 4 bases and J lost 3, with 13 bases in between. Germline CDR1 and CDR2: MNHNS and SASEGT. The CDR3 runs 15 residues. CDR3 DNA: TGTGCCAGCAGTGTGGCAGGGTCGGCCAATCAGCCCCAGCATTTT. Residues: CASSVAGSANQPQHF.

The V gene is TRBV28, the J gene TRBJ1-1; D not certain. This CDR3 has 13 amino acids. The germline CDR1 and CDR2 sequences are MDHEN and SYDVKM. V was shortened by 5 bases and J by 2 bases, with 9 bases between the two germline ends. As DNA, the CDR3 is TGTGCCAGCAGTCCGAGTGTTAACACTGAAGCTTTCTTT. The encoded protein is CASSPSVNTEAFF.

The chain has TRBV6-5 and TRBJ2-2; no clear D gene. CDR3 length: 13 residues. Per germline, CDR1 MNHEY and CDR2 SVGAGI. V lost 5 bases, J lost 3 bases, and 7 bases lay in between. This CDR3 is CASSNSDTGELFF. CDR3 sequence (DNA): TGTGCCAGCAGTAACAGTGACACCGGGGAGCTGTTTTTT.

The rearrangement links TRBV14 to TRBJ1-3, with D unclear. Germline loops: CDR1 SGHDN, CDR2 FVKESK. Trimming took 7 bases from V and 3 from J, leaving 19 bases between them. CDR3 length: 16 residues. CDR3 sequence: CASTPTLSSGGNTIYF. CDR3 DNA: TGTGCCAGCACTCCTACACTAAGTTCCGGTGGAAACACCATATATTTT.

The J gene is TRBJ2-2, the V gene TRBV5-1; TRBD2 matches 12 bases. The CDR3 spans 16 residues. Per germline, CDR1 SGHRS and CDR2 YFSETQ. J lost 6 bases, V lost 0 bases, and 3 bases had no gene match. CDR3 in amino acids: CASSLVTSGSPGELFF. The DNA for the CDR3 is TGCGCCAGCAGCTTGGTGACTAGCGGGAGTCCCGGGGAGCTGTTTTTT.

The rearrangement uses TRBV6-5 and TRBJ1-4; the D gene is possibly TRBD1 (5 bases). Per germline, CDR1 MNHEY and CDR2 SVGAGI. Trimming took off 5 bases at V and 4 bases at J, with 11 bases between the two ends. The CDR3 contains 14 residues. The DNA for the CDR3 is TGTGCCAGCAGTAGGACACTCCTTAATGAAAAACTGTTTTTT. Its translation is CASSRTLLNEKLFF.